This TCR beta chain is drawn from a study of shared clonotypes between healthy human individuals. Looked up from germline, CDR1 is SEHNR and CDR2 is FQNEAQ (reference sequence). V lost 6 bases to trimming and J lost 5 bases, with 14 bases between them. The CDR3 runs 13 residues. Terminally differentiated effector memory CD45RA+ cells were excluded by CCR7 positive selection of CD45RO-negative cells. The sample holds one count of this clone. The method was immunoSEQ multiplex PCR; TCRdb's version includes in-frame clones alone and lacks a portion of them. The table records roughly 650,000 clones, approximately 96% of them present only once.

This chain joins TRBV7-9 and TRBJ2-7; the D is unclear. The clonotype originates from a woman aged 30 to 39 in good health. Input material: naive CD8+ T cells sorted from blood. CDR3: CASSPPEKHEQYF. For the CDR3, the DNA is TGTGCCAGCAGTCCCCCAGAGAAACACGAGCAGTACTTC. The variable domain in full, with the rest retrieved from reference TRBV7-9 and TRBJ2-7, is DTGVSQNPRHKITKRGQNVTFRCDPISEHNRLYWYRQTLGQGPEFLTYFQNEAQLEKSRLLSDRFSAERPKGSFSTLEIQRTEQGDSAMYLCASSPPEKHEQYFGPGTRLTVT.